This T cell receptor (beta chain) was sequenced for a study of neoadjuvant anti-PD-1 for oral cavity cancer. Across the study: Around day 43, patients without progression received a fourth nivolumab dose before surgery.

Time point defined: after neoadjuvant nivolumab, at surgical resection. Libraries were prepared by immunoSEQ multiplex PCR; TCRdb keeps only in-frame clonotypes and omits some of them. The sample lists 12,000 or so clones, 71% occurring once. The sequence derives from a person aged 40-85 years with oral cavity squamous cell carcinoma. The sample was PBMCs, taken after nivolumab (anti-PD-1) treatment.

The CDR3 sequence is CASSDLQGGETQYF. CDR3 nucleotide sequence: TGCGCCAGCAGCGACCTACAGGGGGGGGAGACCCAGTACTTC. The V gene is TRBV5-1, the J gene TRBJ2-5; D perhaps matches TRBD1 (8 bases). The germline V gene encodes CDR1 SGHRS and CDR2 YFSETQ. The V and J ends lost 4 bases and 5 bases respectively, with 15 bases between them. CDR3 length equals 14 residues. The complete variable domain, with remaining parts taken from reference TRBV5-1 and TRBJ2-5, reads KAGVTQTPRYLIKTRGQQVTLSCSPISGHRSVSWYQQTPGQGLQFLFEYFSETQRNKGNFPGRFSGRQFSNSRSEMNVSTLELGDSALYLCASSDLQGGETQYFGPGTRLLVL.